Presented here are 28 T cell receptor beta chains from one specimen sequenced in a study of blood T cells in healthy people across ages. Then a second PCR, running about 6 to 11 cycles, was carried out with a sample-barcoded 5' primer and a J-beta primer mix. TCRdb fed the 5' RACE reads into MiXCR, producing one record per CDR3 protein. The sample carries over 1,200,000 distinct CDR3 sequences, around 59% recorded once. The specimen sequenced was blood. The receptors were sampled from a young man in good health.

The V call is TRBV5-1, the J call TRBJ2-2; 8 positions agree with TRBD1. Germline V lookup: CDR1 SGHRS, CDR2 YFSETQ. With V trimmed by 4 bases and J by 1 base, 6 bases remained unmatched. The CDR3 extends over 16 amino acids. The CDR3 DNA reads as TGCGCCAGCAGCGGACGACAGGGGAGGAACACCGGGGAGCTGTTTTTT. This gives the protein CASSGRQGRNTGELFF. Full variable domain (rest looked up from reference TRBV5-1 and TRBJ2-2): KAGVTQTPRYLIKTRGQQVTLSCSPISGHRSVSWYQQTPGQGLQFLFEYFSETQRNKGNFPGRFSGRQFSNSRSEMNVSTLELGDSALYLCASSGRQGRNTGELFFGEGSRLTVL.

The V call is TRBV12-5, the J call TRBJ2-1; D assignment may be TRBD1 or TRBD2 (6 bases each). V lost 8 bases and J 9 bases, leaving 20 bases between the germline ends. In germline, CDR1 is LGHNT, CDR2 FRNRAP. The CDR3 is 14 amino acids. The CDR3 coding sequence is TGTGCTAGTAGGGTAGCGGCCTTCAGGGGTGAGCAGTTCTTC. Translating gives CASRVAAFRGEQFF.

This clonotype has only a few counts. This chain uses TRBV27 with TRBJ2-5; 11 bases agree with TRBD2. This CDR3 comprises 17 residues. Trimming took 0 bases from V and 2 from J; bases not matched to a gene: 5. In germline, CDR1 is MNHEY, CDR2 SMNVEV (reference sequence). CDR3 in amino acids: CASSLSEGTSGQETQYF. In DNA form, the CDR3 reads TGTGCCAGCAGTTTATCTGAAGGGACTAGCGGACAAGAGACCCAGTACTTC.

The chain couples TRBV6-6 to TRBJ1-1; 7 nucleotides align to TRBD1. Per germline, CDR1 MNHNY and CDR2 SVGAGI (reference sequence). With 7 bases clipped from V and 3 bases from J, the junction kept 5 bases outside the gene matches. The CDR3 extends over 13 amino acids. CDR3 in amino acids: CASKRGRDTEAFF. In DNA, the CDR3 is TGTGCCAGCAAAAGGGGGCGGGACACTGAAGCTTTCTTT.

The rearrangement joins TRBV7-2 to TRBJ1-2; TRBD1 aligns across 7 bases. Germline-derived CDR1 and CDR2 are SGHTA and FQGNSA. The CDR3 is made up of 14 amino acids. Trimming removed 5 bases from V and 6 bases from J; junction bases left unmatched: 9. CDR3 loop: CASSPKTGKDGYTF. Here the CDR3 DNA reads TGTGCCAGCAGCCCGAAGACAGGGAAGGATGGCTACACCTTC. Filled out from reference TRBV7-2 and TRBJ1-2, the complete variable domain reads GAGVSQSPSNKVTEKGKDVELRCDPISGHTALYWYRQSLGQGLEFLIYFQGNSAPDKSGLPSDRFSAERTGGSVSTLTIQRTQQEDSAVYLCASSPKTGKDGYTFGSGTRLTVV.

CDR3 DNA: TGTGCCAGCAGCAGTCTGGCGGGGGGGTTGGAGACCCAGTACTTC. Protein sequence: CASSSLAGGLETQYF. The rearrangement uses TRBV4-2 and TRBJ2-7; 9 bases are shared with TRBD2. Near its end, the DNA agrees better with TRBJ2-5, so the J call may be wrong. The CDR3 is 15 residues long. Germline V gene data show CDR1 as LGHNA and CDR2 as YNFKEQ.

The chain combines TRBV10-3 with TRBJ2-3; perhaps TRBD1 as D (6 bases). Germline CDR1 and CDR2: ENHRY and SYGVKD. Trimming cost V 10 bases and J 6 bases, with 17 bases left between them. This CDR3 has 13 amino acids. CDR3 in amino acids: CATSGSDRDTQYF. The CDR3 nucleotides are TGTGCCACTTCCGGGTCTGACAGGGATACGCAGTATTTT.

This clonotype was picked up many times. This chain links TRBV12-3 or TRBV12-4 with TRBJ1-5, with unresolved D. The CDR3 is 13 amino acids. The V and J ends lost 3 bases and 5 bases respectively, with 8 bases between them. The CDR3 DNA reads as TGTGCCAGCAGTTTCGGAGGGTATCAGCCCCAGCATTTT. Translating it yields CASSFGGYQPQHF.

J is TRBJ2-5 and V is TRBV6-1, with D uncertain. The CDR3 length is 15 residues. Germline V gene lookup returns CDR1 MNHNS and CDR2 SASEGT. The ends were cut back, 0 bases at V and 4 bases at J, with 12 bases in the middle. CDR3 DNA: TGTGCCAGCAGTGAAGCTTGGTTGATCGGAGAGACCCAGTACTTC. As protein: CASSEAWLIGETQYF.

DNA of the CDR3: TGTGCCACCCTAGATCCCGTACTTCCAGGGAATGGCTACACCTTC. Amino acids: CATLDPVLPGNGYTF. The chain is built from TRBV12-3 or TRBV12-4 and TRBJ1-2; D may be TRBD1 (5 bases). V dropped 10 bases and J dropped 6 bases, with 24 bases sitting between them. The CDR3 length is 15 residues.

V usage is TRBV4-1 and J usage is TRBJ1-2; perhaps TRBD1 as D (5 bases). The V and J ends lost 1 base and 4 bases respectively, with 13 bases between them. Germline CDR1 and CDR2: MGHRA and YSYEKL. The CDR3 spans 15 residues. CDR3: CASSQGTGYTYGYTF. CDR3 DNA: TGCGCCAGCAGCCAAGGCACAGGCTATACCTATGGCTACACCTTC.

With regard to this clonotype: In this CDR3 the conserved last residue, phenylalanine or tryptophan, is missing, so a read error is likely. V gene TRBV7-8 combines with J gene TRBJ2-4; 10 bases fit TRBD1. The closer fit of TRBJ2-7 to the DNA end suggests the J call may be wrong. This CDR3 is built from 17 residues. Per germline, CDR1 SGHVS and CDR2 FQNEAQ. The CDR3 nucleotides read TGTGCCAGCAGCTTATCCACGACAGGGGGCCTTTTCTACGAGCAGTACCTC. Protein sequence: CASSLSTTGGLFYEQYL.

The V gene is TRBV5-1, the J gene TRBJ2-1, with D perhaps given as TRBD1 or TRBD2 (5 bases each). The tail of the sequence fits TRBJ2-7 better, so the J call may be wrong. CDR1 is SGHRS, CDR2 YFSETQ, per germline. The CDR3 loop spans 15 amino acids. In DNA, the CDR3 is TGCGCCAGCAGAACCGAGGCAGGGACGCTTGGCGAGCAGTACTTC. Amino acids: CASRTEAGTLGEQYF.

This clonotype was observed a few times. The chain couples TRBV20-1 to TRBJ2-5, with unresolved D. CDR3 length: 11 amino acids. CDR1 is DFQATT, CDR2 SNEGSKA, per germline (reference sequence). V was pared by 1 base and J by 4 bases, with 4 bases between. In DNA form, the CDR3 reads TGCAGTGCTAGAGCTCTAGAGACCCAGTACTTC. Translation: CSARALETQYF.

The V call is TRBV6-2 or TRBV6-3, the J call TRBJ2-7; D possibly corresponds to TRBD1 (6 bases). The CDR3 contains 16 residues. The V and J ends lost 5 bases and 2 bases respectively, with 19 bases between them. The germline gives CDR1 MNHEY, CDR2 SVGEGT. CDR3 bases: TGTGCCAGCAGTGACCCCCCCCCGGGACAAACCTACGAGCAGTACTTC. Its protein product is CASSDPPPGQTYEQYF.

This clonotype was seen a handful of times. The chain employs TRBV15 and TRBJ1-2; possible D gene TRBD1, 5 bases. V shed 0 bases and J shed 8 bases, with 28 bases lying between them. The length of the CDR3 is 19 residues. Germline V lookup: CDR1 LNHNV, CDR2 YYDKDF (reference sequence). The chain's CDR3 is CATSRDFSPGRLLMEGYTF. The CDR3 DNA is TGTGCCACCAGCAGAGATTTCTCTCCGGGACGGTTACTTATGGAAGGCTACACCTTC.

The rearrangement joins TRBV25-1 to TRBJ2-3, with 9 bases matching TRBD2. The J segment lost 4 bases and the V segment lost 1 base, leaving 6 bases of the junction unmatched. Germline loops: CDR1 MGHDK, CDR2 SYGVNS. The CDR3 length is 16 residues. The CDR3 loop is CASSEWVAGDADTQYF. CDR3 nucleotides: TGTGCCAGCAGTGAATGGGTAGCGGGGGATGCAGATACGCAGTATTTT.

This clonotype appeared once. The chain is built from TRBV20-1 and TRBJ2-5, with TRBD2 matching 14 bases. The V and J ends lost 6 bases and 5 bases, in that order; junction bases with no gene match: 11. The length of the CDR3 is 16 residues. Looked up from germline, CDR1 is DFQATT and CDR2 is SNEGSKA (reference sequence). DNA for the CDR3: TGCAGTGCCACCCGACTAGCGGGGGGGTGGGTGGAGACCCAGTACTTC. Amino acids: CSATRLAGGWVETQYF.

Concerning this clonotype: At one end the junction does not follow the germline gene, possibly because of a read error. J is TRBJ1-2 and V is TRBV5-6, with 8 bases fitting TRBD1. This CDR3 region has 16 residues. CDR1 and CDR2 (germline): SGHDT, YYEEEE. CDR3 DNA: TGTGCCAGCAGTTTGGACGGACAGGGCTTCTCTTATGGCTACACCTTC. Its protein is CASSLDGQGFSYGYTF.

J is TRBJ2-1 and V is TRBV7-2; 12 bases map to TRBD2. The junction had 6 bases not matched to a gene; V was cut back by 3 bases and J by 3 bases. CDR1 is SGHTA and CDR2 is FQGNSA in the germline V gene. The CDR3 has 17 residues. The DNA for the CDR3 is TGTGCCAGCAGCTTGACTAGCGGGGGCCTTAACTACAATGAGCAGTTCTTC. Protein: CASSLTSGGLNYNEQFF.

The V call is TRBV12-3 or TRBV12-4, the J call TRBJ2-2; 8 bases map to TRBD2. J was trimmed by 5 bases and V by 4 bases; bases with no gene match: 3. The CDR3 runs 14 residues. The DNA of the CDR3 is TGTGCCAGCAGTTCGGGGGGGCGAACCGGGGAGCTGTTTTTT. As protein: CASSSGGRTGELFF.

This clonotype was recorded once. The chain links TRBV2 to TRBJ1-1, with a possible D match to TRBD1 (6 bases). CDR1 and CDR2 from the germline V gene are SNHLY and FYNNEI. The CDR3 extends over 13 amino acids. Trimming cost V 9 bases and J 0 bases, with 11 bases left between them. For the CDR3, the DNA is TGTGCCAGGACAGGCACCCTGAACACTGAAGCTTTCTTT. Protein product: CARTGTLNTEAFF.

The CDR3 loop reads CSARGLAHPYEQYF. In DNA, the CDR3 is TGCAGTGCTAGGGGCCTAGCACATCCCTACGAGCAGTACTTC. The chain combines TRBV20-1 with TRBJ2-7; possible D gene TRBD2, 5 bases. The germline CDR1 and CDR2 sequences are DFQATT and SNEGSKA (reference sequence). The CDR3 spans 14 residues. V was cut by 3 bases and J by 2 bases, with 14 bases left in between.

This clonotype was seen only a few times. The V call is TRBV11-2, the J call TRBJ2-3; possibly TRBD2 for D (5 bases). The CDR3 consists of 15 residues. With 4 bases removed from V and 2 bases from J, the gap between germline ends came to 13 bases. Germline V gene sequence: CDR1 SGHAT, CDR2 FQNNGV. The CDR3 spells CASSSLASVTDTQYF. CDR3 bases: TGTGCCAGCAGCTCGCTAGCCTCGGTCACAGATACGCAGTATTTT.

The V call is TRBV20-1, the J call TRBJ2-4; D is ambiguous. TRBJ2-7 matches the DNA end more closely, so the J call is doubtful. Germline V gene sequence: CDR1 DFQATT, CDR2 SNEGSKA (reference sequence). The length of the CDR3 is 13 residues. CDR3 region: CSATGRYPYEQYF. CDR3 sequence (DNA): TGCAGTGCCACTGGGCGATATCCCTACGAGCAGTACTTC.

This clonotype has only a few counts. This rearrangement joins TRBV29-1 to TRBJ2-1; TRBD2 aligns across 7 bases. The germline V gene encodes CDR1 SQVTM and CDR2 ANQGSEA. The CDR3 loop spans 13 amino acids. The V gene end was trimmed by 7 bases and the J gene end by 4 bases; junction bases not matched to a gene: 7. For the CDR3, the DNA is TGCAGCGCCCTCCCAGCGGGGTACAATGAGCAGTTCTTC. Translating gives CSALPAGYNEQFF.

J is TRBJ1-1 and V is TRBV4-2, with 7 positions matching TRBD1. V was pared by 0 bases and J by 0 bases, with 4 bases of the junction left unmatched. The CDR3 has 16 residues. The germline CDR1 and CDR2 sequences are LGHNA and YNFKEQ. DNA of the CDR3: TGTGCCAGCAGCCAAGAACGCGGGACAGTGAACACTGAAGCTTTCTTT. Translated, it gives CASSQERGTVNTEAFF.

This clonotype occurred a few times. The rearrangement links TRBV20-1 to TRBJ2-1; D not resolved. Per the germline V gene, CDR1 is DFQATT and CDR2 is SNEGSKA (reference sequence). Trimming removed 0 bases from V and 9 bases from J, with 12 bases in between. The CDR3 covers 13 residues. The CDR3 spells CSARDPRDGEQFF. CDR3 sequence (DNA): TGCAGTGCTAGAGATCCGAGAGATGGTGAGCAGTTCTTC.